The following is a TCR beta chain sequence with its context. CDR3 length: 14 amino acids. From germline, CDR1 is KGHSH and CDR2 LQKENI. Trimming left V 3 bases short and J 3 bases short, with 12 bases between. The data originate from a study of blood T cell repertoires in COVID-19. Overall study context: Sample material is recorded as cDNA or gDNA derived from T cells, B-cell-depleted T cells, or PBMCs.

Only in-frame clones appear in the TCRdb table, and some are missing; sequencing was by immunoSEQ multiplex PCR. The data contain about 81,000 clones, roughly 86% of them singletons. This TCR came from a human donor in a cohort sampled during active COVID-19. The V and J genes are TRBV18 and TRBJ2-7; tentatively, D is TRBD2 (6 bases). Sequencing was carried out using peripheral blood. In DNA form, the CDR3 reads TGTGCCAGCTCACCCGACCCGGGACTCTACGAGCAGTACTTC. It encodes CASSPDPGLYEQYF.